Listed below are T cell receptor beta chains from one sample, sequenced in a study of T cells in Graves' hyperthyroidism and ophthalmopathy. Via MiXCR, TCRdb re-called the multiplex PCR reads, giving one row per CDR3 protein. This table has some 400,000 distinct CDR3 sequences, about 13% appearing once. Input material: blood. The receptors come from a man aged 25 to 40 with Graves' hyperthyroidism that later progressed to Graves' ophthalmopathy. CDR3s include the opening cysteine and the closing phenylalanine or tryptophan. A D gene is named only where the DNA matches it firmly. Clone size appears in some rows only: once, few, many, or a class for an expanded clone.

j_call,clone_size,d_call,v_call,cdr3_aa,cdr3_nt
TRBJ2-2,many,-,TRBV28,CASSFGLLNTGELFF,TGTGCCAGCAGTTTCGGACTTCTGAACACCGGGGAGCTGTTTTTT
TRBJ1-5,few,-,TRBV30,CAWSVRERANQPQHF,TGTGCCTGGAGTGTACGAGAAAGGGCTAATCAGCCCCAGCATTTT
TRBJ2-3,-,-,TRBV6-2/TRBV6-3,CASSYSGSTDTQYF,TGTGCCAGCAGTTACTCGGGAAGCACAGATACGCAGTATTTT
TRBJ2-3,-,-,TRBV19,CASSSRGLGDTQYF,TGTGCCAGTAGCAGCCGGGGACTGGGAGATACGCAGTATTTT
TRBJ1-1,many,-,TRBV6-1,CASRSVMNTEAFF,TGTGCCAGCAGATCCGTCATGAACACTGAAGCTTTCTTT
TRBJ1-2,many,-,TRBV7-6,CASSFPLEVNYGYTF,TGTGCCAGCAGCTTCCCTCTTGAAGTGAACTATGGCTACACCTTC
TRBJ2-1,-,-,TRBV6-1,CASRRQGYEQFF,TGTGCCAGCAGACGTCAGGGTTATGAGCAGTTCTTC
TRBJ2-7,many,TRBD1,TRBV7-9,CASSPGQKYEQYF,TGTGCCAGCAGCCCGGGACAGAAATACGAGCAGTACTTC
TRBJ1-1,many,TRBD1,TRBV11-2,CASRGQGLGTEAFF,TGTGCCAGCAGAGGACAGGGTTTGGGCACTGAAGCTTTCTTT
TRBJ2-1,many,-,TRBV7-8,CASSLERVVDEQFF,TGTGCCAGCAGCTTAGAGCGGGTAGTCGATGAGCAGTTCTTC
TRBJ1-5,few,-,TRBV6-5,CASSYGRKGQPQHF,TGTGCCAGCAGTTACGGGCGAAAGGGTCAGCCCCAGCATTTT
TRBJ2-1,many,-,TRBV12-3/TRBV12-4,CASTNSPGLYNEQFF,TGTGCCAGCACCAATAGTCCGGGCCTCTACAATGAGCAGTTCTTC
TRBJ1-2,-,TRBD1,TRBV5-1,CASTSGQGNYGYTF,TGCGCCAGCACCTCGGGACAGGGTAACTATGGCTACACCTTC
TRBJ1-4,many,-,TRBV12-3/TRBV12-4,CASSLRGLSNEKLFF,TGTGCCAGCAGTTTAAGGGGATTAAGTAATGAAAAACTGTTTTTT
TRBJ2-7,few,-,TRBV7-2,CASSSGIPYERYF,TGTGCCAGCAGCTCCGGGATCCCCTACGAGCGGTACTTC